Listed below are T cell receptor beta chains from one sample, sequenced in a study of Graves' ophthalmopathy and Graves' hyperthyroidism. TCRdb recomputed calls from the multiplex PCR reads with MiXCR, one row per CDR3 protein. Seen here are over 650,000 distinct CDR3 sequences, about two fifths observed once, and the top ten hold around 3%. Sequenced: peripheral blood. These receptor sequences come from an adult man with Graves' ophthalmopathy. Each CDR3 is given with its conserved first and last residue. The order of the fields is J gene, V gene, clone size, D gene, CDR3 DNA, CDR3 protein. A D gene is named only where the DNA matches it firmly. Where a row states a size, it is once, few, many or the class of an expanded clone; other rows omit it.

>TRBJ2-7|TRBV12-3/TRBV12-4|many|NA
TGTGCCAGCACATCCCCGGGACGGACCTACGAGCAGTACTTC
CASTSPGRTYEQYF
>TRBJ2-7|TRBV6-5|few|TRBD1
TGTGCCAGCAGTTCAGGACAGGGTGATGGCTACGAGCAGTACTTC
CASSSGQGDGYEQYF
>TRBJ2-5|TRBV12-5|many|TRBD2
TGTGCTAGTGGTTTGGTACTCGCGGGAGTGGTGGAGACCCAGTACTTC
CASGLVLAGVVETQYF
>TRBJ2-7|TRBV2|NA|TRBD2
TGTGCCAGCAGGCGAGCGGGAGGGGGCTACGAGCAGTACTTC
CASRRAGGGYEQYF
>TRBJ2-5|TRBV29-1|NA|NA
TGCAGCGTTGATGGAACCGAGGAGACCCAGTACTTC
CSVDGTEETQYF
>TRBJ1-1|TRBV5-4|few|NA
TGTGCCAGCAGCCAAGTCGCGGGGGTAACTGAAGCTTTCTTT
CASSQVAGVTEAFF
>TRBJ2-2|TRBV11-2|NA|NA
TGTGCCTGGACTCGGCCACCAGGGGTCGGGGAGCTGTTTTTT
CAWTRPPGVGELFF
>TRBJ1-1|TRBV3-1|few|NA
TGTGCCAGCAGCCAAAGGGCGGGAAACCTTTTATTT
CASSQRAGNLLF
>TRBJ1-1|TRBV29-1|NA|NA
TGCAGCGTTGGGGGTTCGGCCGAAGCTTTCTTT
CSVGGSAEAFF
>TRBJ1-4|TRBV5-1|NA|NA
NA
CASSLAGRQLMKNCFF
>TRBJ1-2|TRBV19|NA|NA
TGTGCCAGTCGCCTCGGGGTATCTGGAAACACCTTC
CASRLGVSGNTF
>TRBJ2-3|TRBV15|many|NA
TGTGCCACCAGCCAGCGGAGGAGCACAGATACGCAGTATTTT
CATSQRRSTDTQYF
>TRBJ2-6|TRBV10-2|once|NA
TGCGCCAGCAGACCGGGACTTAGCACTGGGGCCAACGTCCTGACTTTC
CASRPGLSTGANVLTF
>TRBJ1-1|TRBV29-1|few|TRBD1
TGCAGCGTTGAAAGGACGGGACAGCGATCTACTGAAGCTTTCTTT
CSVERTGQRSTEAFF
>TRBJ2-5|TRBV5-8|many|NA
TGTGCCAGCAGCCATAGCCCGGGCCAAGGAGGGACCCAGTACTTC
CASSHSPGQGGTQYF
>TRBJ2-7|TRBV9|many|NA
TGTGCCGGACACTACGAAGGTACCTACGAGCAGTACTTC
CAGHYEGTYEQYF
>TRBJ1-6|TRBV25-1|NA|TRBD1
TGTGCCTGGGGGACAGAGAATTCACCCCTCCACTTT
CAWGTENSPLHF
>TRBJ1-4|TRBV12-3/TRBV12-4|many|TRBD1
TGTGCCAGCAGTCTCCGACAGGGGGGTAATGAAAAACTGTTTTTT
CASSLRQGGNEKLFF
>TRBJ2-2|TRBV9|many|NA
TGTGCCAGCAGCCCAGAAGTCACGGCTACCGGGGAGCTGTTTTTT
CASSPEVTATGELFF
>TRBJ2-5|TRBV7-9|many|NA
TGTGCCAGCAGCTTCCCGGACAGAAAAGAGACCCAGTACTTC
CASSFPDRKETQYF
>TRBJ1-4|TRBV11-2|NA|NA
TGTGCCAGCAGAAGAGGTCCCTTGGAGGAAAAACTGTTTTTT
CASRRGPLEEKLFF
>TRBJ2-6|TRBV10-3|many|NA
TGTGCCAGCAGTCTTAGGATTACTGGGGCCAACGTCCTGACTTTC
CASSLRITGANVLTF
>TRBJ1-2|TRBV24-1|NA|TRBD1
TGTGCCACCAGTGACCCCGGGACAGGGCTAGGCTACACCTTC
CATSDPGTGLGYTF
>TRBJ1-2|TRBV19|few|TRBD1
TGTGCCAGTAGTATAGAGTCGTTAGGGGGCCGACGTAACTATGGCTACACCTTC
CASSIESLGGRRNYGYTF
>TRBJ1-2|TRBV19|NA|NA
TGTGCCAGTAGTATAGGTCATGGCTACACCTTC
CASSIGHGYTF
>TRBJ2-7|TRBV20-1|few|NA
TGCAGTGCTAGTTCTTTATACGAGCAGTACTTC
CSASSLYEQYF
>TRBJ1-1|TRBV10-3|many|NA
TGTGCCATCAGCCAGGGGAAGACGAAAAACACTGAAGCTTTCTTT
CAISQGKTKNTEAFF
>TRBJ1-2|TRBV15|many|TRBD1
TGTGCCACCAGCAGAAGGAGACAGGGACCTAACTATGGCTACACCTTC
CATSRRRQGPNYGYTF
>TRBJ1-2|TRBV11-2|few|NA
TGTGCCAGCAGCCAAGCCGTATTTTATGGCTACACCTTC
CASSQAVFYGYTF
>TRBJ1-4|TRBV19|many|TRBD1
TGTGCCAGTTCGACAGGGGGGCAGTTAGGGGAAAAACTGTTTTTT
CASSTGGQLGEKLFF
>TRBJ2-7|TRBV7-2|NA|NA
TGTGCCAGCAGCTTAGGTTGGGTCGATGAGCAGTACTTC
CASSLGWVDEQYF